The present TCR beta chain was sequenced within a study of CD8 T cells in Susac syndrome. After extraction with the RNeasy kit, about 0.45 to 1 ug of the RNA was reverse transcribed using random hexamers. TCRdb reprocessed the immunoSEQ multiplex PCR reads with MiXCR, giving one entry per CDR3 protein. The sample includes 70,000 or so distinct CDR3 sequences, 95% seen only once; the top ten take roughly 0.25%. V trimming: 2 bases; J trimming: 6 bases; junction bases outside the gene matches: 6. There are 14 residues in the CDR3. CDR1 is SGDLS, CDR2 YYNGEE, per germline. This clonotype was sampled from a human donor in good health. The V gene is TRBV9, the J gene TRBJ2-7, with 9 nucleotides matching TRBD1. The sequencing input was CD8+ T cells from PBMCs. DNA for the CDR3: TGTGCCAGCAGCGTGGGGACAGGGACGGGCGAGCAGTACTTC. Translating gives CASSVGTGTGEQYF. Drawing the rest from reference TRBV9 and TRBJ2-7, the complete variable domain is DSGVTQTPKHLITATGQRVTLRCSPRSGDLSVYWYQQSLDQGLQFLIQYYNGEERAKGNILERFSAQQFPDLHSELNLSSLELGDSALYFCASSVGTGTGEQYFGPGTRLTVT.